These T cell receptor beta chains were read from a single sample in a study of shared clonotypes between healthy human individuals. Assay used: immunoSEQ multiplex PCR; TCRdb lists only in-frame clones, some missing. The sample shows about 2.4 million clones, approximately 92% of them seen only once. Sequencing was performed on naive CD4+ T cells sorted from blood. The origin of the receptors is a man between 18 and 35 years old in good health. Both conserved end residues are part of each CDR3. D genes are given only for firm matches. Not every row has a clone size; where given, it reads once, few, many or a size class.

j_call,clone_size,v_call,d_call,cdr3_aa,cdr3_nt
TRBJ1-1,.,TRBV7-2,TRBD1,CASSPRTGFGTEAFF,TGTGCCAGCAGCCCAAGGACAGGATTCGGCACTGAAGCTTTCTTT
TRBJ2-1,.,TRBV4-1,TRBD2,CASSPDGAGGGLGNEQFF,TGCGCCAGCAGCCCGGATGGAGCGGGAGGAGGGTTGGGAAATGAGCAGTTCTTC
TRBJ1-4,.,TRBV5-1,.,CASSLLNPTNEKLFF,TGCGCCAGCAGCCTCCTCAACCCAACTAATGAAAAACTGTTTTTT
TRBJ2-5,.,TRBV11-2,.,CASSSLHLVAETQYF,TGTGCCAGCAGCTCTCTCCACCTAGTCGCGGAGACCCAGTACTTC
TRBJ2-7,.,TRBV9,.,CASSPPRNPHEQYF,TGTGCCAGCAGCCCCCCTAGGAATCCCCACGAGCAGTACTTC
TRBJ1-2,.,TRBV5-6,.,CASSLASGQGGYTF,TGTGCCAGCAGCTTGGCCTCGGGGCAAGGTGGCTACACCTTC
TRBJ2-1,.,TRBV18,TRBD1,CASSPGTEHNEQFF,TGTGCCAGCTCGCCCGGGACAGAACACAATGAGCAGTTCTTC
TRBJ1-1,.,TRBV11-3,.,CASSSGHANTEAFF,TGTGCCAGCAGCTCGGGACATGCGAACACTGAAGCTTTCTTT
TRBJ1-1,.,TRBV6-6,.,CASWGYRLSTEAFF,TGTGCCAGCTGGGGCTACAGGCTGTCCACTGAAGCTTTCTTT
TRBJ2-3,few,TRBV27,TRBD2,CASSLRTSGSTDTQYF,TGTGCCAGCAGTTTACGGACTAGCGGGAGCACAGATACGCAGTATTTT
TRBJ2-1,once,TRBV5-1,TRBD2,CASSLLAASSYNEQFF,TGCGCCAGCAGCTTACTAGCGGCCAGCTCCTACAATGAGCAGTTCTTC
TRBJ2-3,.,TRBV7-8,TRBD2,CASSSLAGGTDTQYF,TGTGCCAGCAGCTCACTAGCGGGTGGCACAGATACGCAGTATTTT
TRBJ2-7,.,TRBV9,TRBD1,CASSTTGTGYEQYF,TGTGCCAGCAGCACGACCGGGACAGGTTACGAGCAGTACTTC
TRBJ2-3,.,TRBV7-9,.,CASSFQRGNSDTQYF,TGTGCCAGCAGCTTCCAACGGGGTAATTCAGATACGCAGTATTTT
TRBJ2-7,.,TRBV18,.,CASSPLPTYEQYF,TGTGCCAGCTCACCGCTACCCACCTACGAGCAGTACTTC
TRBJ2-2,.,TRBV19,.,CASRGVGQTITGELFF,TGTGCCAGTAGAGGTGTAGGACAGACCATTACCGGGGAGCTGTTTTTT
TRBJ2-2,.,TRBV6-5,.,CASSLGTANTGELFF,TGTGCCAGCAGCCTGGGGACTGCGAACACCGGGGAGCTGTTTTTT
TRBJ1-5,.,TRBV28,.,CASGGEGNQPQHF,TGTGCCAGCGGGGGGGAGGGCAATCAGCCCCAGCATTTT
TRBJ1-3,.,TRBV6-5,.,CASSLGNSGNTIYF,TGTGCCAGCAGCCTAGGGAACTCTGGAAACACCATATATTTT
TRBJ1-2,once,TRBV7-2,.,CASSLSARANYGYTF,TGTGCCAGCAGCTTATCCGCTAGAGCTAACTATGGCTACACCTTC
TRBJ2-7,.,TRBV7-2,.,CASSKLEKLYF,TGTGCCAGCAGCAAACTAGAAAAGCTGTACTTC
TRBJ1-1,once,TRBV5-6,.,CASAALTKGTEAFF,TGTGCCAGCGCAGCCTTAACCAAGGGTACTGAAGCTTTCTTT
TRBJ1-5,.,TRBV28,.,CASSSGYSNQPQHF,TGTGCCAGCAGTTCAGGGTATAGCAATCAGCCCCAGCATTTT
TRBJ1-3,.,TRBV27,TRBD1,CASSLTGVFGNTIYF,TGTGCCAGCAGTTTAACAGGGGTATTTGGAAACACCATATATTTT
TRBJ2-4,.,TRBV19,.,CASSIALTSPENIQYF,TGTGCCAGTAGTATAGCGCTTACTAGTCCCGAAAACATTCAGTACTTC
TRBJ1-4,.,TRBV7-2,TRBD1,CASSLGTGDEKLFF,TGTGCCAGCAGCTTAGGGACAGGGGATGAAAAACTGTTTTTT
TRBJ2-1,.,TRBV5-4,TRBD2,CASSLIKGGSVNNEQFF,TGTGCCAGCAGCTTGATTAAGGGCGGGAGTGTCAACAATGAGCAGTTCTTC
TRBJ2-1,.,TRBV18,.,CASSPRERGLDEQFF,TGTGCCAGCTCACCACGCGAGAGGGGTCTCGATGAGCAGTTCTTC
TRBJ1-2,.,TRBV18,.,CASSLVRDKSAAGYTF,TGTGCCAGCTCACTTGTCCGGGACAAGTCGGCCGCAGGCTACACCTTC
TRBJ2-3,.,TRBV6-6,TRBD1,CASSYVQGGTDTQYF,TGTGCCAGCAGTTACGTACAGGGGGGCACAGATACGCAGTATTTT
TRBJ2-3,.,TRBV6-5,.,CASSSGVPDTQYF,TGTGCCAGCAGTTCAGGGGTGCCAGATACGCAGTATTTT
TRBJ1-3,.,TRBV6-1,.,CASVLSSGNTIYF,TGTGCCAGCGTACTCAGCTCTGGAAACACCATATATTTT
TRBJ2-1,.,TRBV6-1,.,CASSESWQGAYNEQFF,TGTGCCAGCAGTGAATCGTGGCAGGGTGCTTACAATGAGCAGTTCTTC
TRBJ2-1,.,TRBV11-2,.,CASSLSLPSYNEQFF,TGTGCCAGCAGCCTTTCCCTCCCATCTTACAATGAGCAGTTCTTC
TRBJ2-4,once,TRBV30,.,CAWSGTELAKNIQYF,TGTGCCTGGAGTGGTACAGAGCTAGCCAAAAACATTCAGTACTTC
TRBJ2-5,.,TRBV7-7,TRBD1,CASSLDRGETQYF,TGTGCTAGCAGCCTGGACAGGGGAGAGACCCAGTACTTC
TRBJ1-1,.,TRBV5-1,.,CASSQGNTEAFF,TGCGCCAGCAGCCAAGGGAACACTGAAGCTTTCTTT
TRBJ2-4,.,TRBV4-3,.,CASSQVPGENIQYF,TGCGCCAGCAGCCAAGTACCAGGGGAAAACATTCAGTACTTC
TRBJ2-5,.,TRBV5-1,.,CASSFPDSQETQYF,TGCGCCAGCAGCTTTCCTGACAGCCAAGAGACCCAGTACTTC
TRBJ2-1,.,TRBV7-9,TRBD1,CASSLATGGNYNEQFF,TGTGCCAGCAGCTTAGCGACAGGGGGGAACTACAATGAGCAGTTCTTC
TRBJ2-7,once,TRBV7-2,.,CASSLFQGPYEQYF,TGTGCCAGCAGCTTATTTCAGGGGCCCTACGAGCAGTACTTC
TRBJ2-7,.,TRBV10-3,TRBD1,CAISEWGQGAYEQYF,TGTGCCATCAGTGAATGGGGACAGGGGGCCTACGAGCAGTACTTC
TRBJ2-5,.,TRBV7-2,TRBD1,CASSLWGQGTETQYF,TGTGCCAGCAGCTTATGGGGACAGGGGACGGAGACCCAGTACTTC
TRBJ2-5,few,TRBV5-1,.,CASSSNYETQYF,TGCGCCAGCAGCTCGAATTATGAGACCCAGTACTTC
TRBJ1-2,few,TRBV13,.,CASSLGRPSPYGYTF,TGTGCCAGCAGCTTAGGTCGTCCCAGCCCCTATGGCTACACCTTC
TRBJ2-5,.,TRBV28,.,CASSLQSQETQYF,TGTGCCAGCAGTCTACAGTCTCAAGAGACCCAGTACTTC
TRBJ2-1,.,TRBV2,TRBD1,CASELTGVWLNEQFF,TGTGCCAGCGAGTTAACAGGGGTTTGGCTAAATGAGCAGTTCTTC
TRBJ1-1,.,TRBV6-5,.,CASRTVGTEAFF,TGTGCCAGCAGGACGGTAGGCACTGAAGCTTTCTTT
TRBJ2-7,.,TRBV6-1,TRBD2,CASRDVRLREFQQYF,TGTGCCAGCAGGGACGTCCGTTTGCGGGAGTTCCAGCAGTACTTC
TRBJ2-2,.,TRBV27,.,CAASPQGGELFF,TGTGCCGCCTCGCCCCAGGGGGGGGAGCTGTTTTTT
TRBJ2-1,.,TRBV19,.,CASSWTPNYNEQFF,TGTGCCAGTAGCTGGACTCCCAATTACAATGAGCAGTTCTTC
TRBJ2-3,.,TRBV9,.,CASSVGGYADTQYF,TGTGCCAGCAGCGTAGGAGGGTACGCAGATACGCAGTATTTT
TRBJ1-1,.,TRBV5-4,.,CASSPPENTEAFF,TGTGCCAGCAGCCCGCCAGAGAACACTGAAGCTTTCTTT